Below, one T cell receptor (beta chain) is given with its context. Its antigen remains unidentified. This entry comes from a study of PD-1 blockade in classical Hodgkin lymphoma. The study's findings and limits: Any patient who commenced nivolumab under 1 year after ASCT was excluded. Baseline TCR diversity was reportedly lower in newly diagnosed patients than in healthy donors. It was reported as lower still in relapsed/refractory patients. By C4D1, diversity of CD4+ TCRs had risen significantly, whereas that of CD8+ TCRs had not. Differences between repertoires have undefined causes, possibly disease activity or prior therapy.

Measured with immunoSEQ multiplex PCR; TCRdb has only the in-frame clones, and not every one. In the table there are nearly 50,000 clones, 65% to 80% of which are singletons. The germline V gene encodes CDR1 PRHDT and CDR2 FYEKMQ (reference sequence). V was shortened by 5 bases and J by 1 base, with 22 bases between the two germline ends. This CDR3 has 18 residues. Time point specified: cycle 4 day 1 (C4D1), after 5 to 7 weeks of nivolumab. There was relapse after autologous stem cell transplantation in every patient, and there was variation in brentuximab vedotin exposure. This specimen consisted of peripheral blood mononuclear cells (PBMCs), obtained before the fourth cycle of nivolumab. The chain has TRBV13 and TRBJ2-3, with D perhaps TRBD1 or TRBD2 (5 bases each). The sequence was collected from a human donor with classical Hodgkin lymphoma. DNA of the CDR3: TGTGCCAGCAGCCTGACCGTTATCTTCTCGGGACGCACAGATACGCAGTATTTT. This translates into CASSLTVIFSGRTDTQYF.